This TCR beta chain was documented in a study of cytomegalovirus exposure and HLA in healthy donors. Primers for the PCR totalled 60 Vbeta and 13 Jbeta. The protocol was immunoSEQ multiplex PCR, while the TCRdb copy is restricted to in-frame clones and leaves out a portion. The sample carries about 130,000 clones, around 83% recorded once. Germline loops: CDR1 SGHTS, CDR2 YDEGEE. V lost 4 bases, J lost 5 bases, and 8 bases stayed unmatched. This CDR3 spans 15 amino acids. This receptor was identified in a young woman in good health and CMV-seropositive. The sample comprised PBMCs. The V gene is TRBV5-8, the J gene TRBJ2-5; 10 bases agree with TRBD1. CDR3 sequence reads: CASSLGTGEWETQYF. The DNA of the CDR3 is TGTGCCAGCAGCCTGGGGACAGGGGAGTGGGAGACCCAGTACTTC.